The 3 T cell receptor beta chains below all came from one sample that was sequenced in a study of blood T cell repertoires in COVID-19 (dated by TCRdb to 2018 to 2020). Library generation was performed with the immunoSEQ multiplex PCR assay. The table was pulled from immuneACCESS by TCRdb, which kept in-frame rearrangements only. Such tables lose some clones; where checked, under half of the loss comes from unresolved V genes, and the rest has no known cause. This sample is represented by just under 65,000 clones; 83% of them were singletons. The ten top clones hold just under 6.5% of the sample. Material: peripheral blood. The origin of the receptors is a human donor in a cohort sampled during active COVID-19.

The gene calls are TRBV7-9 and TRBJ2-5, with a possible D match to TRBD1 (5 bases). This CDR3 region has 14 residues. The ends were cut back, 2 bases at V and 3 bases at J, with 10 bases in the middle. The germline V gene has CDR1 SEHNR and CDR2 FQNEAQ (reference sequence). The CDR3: CASSLLTGKETQYF. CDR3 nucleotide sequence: TGTGCCAGCAGCTTATTAACAGGCAAAGAGACCCAGTACTTC.

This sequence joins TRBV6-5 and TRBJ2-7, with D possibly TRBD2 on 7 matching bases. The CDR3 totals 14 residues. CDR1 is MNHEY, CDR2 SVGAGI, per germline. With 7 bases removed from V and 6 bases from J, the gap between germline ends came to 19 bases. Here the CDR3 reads CASIPFGGGREQYF. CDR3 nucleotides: TGTGCCAGCATACCGTTTGGGGGGGGGCGCGAGCAGTACTTC.

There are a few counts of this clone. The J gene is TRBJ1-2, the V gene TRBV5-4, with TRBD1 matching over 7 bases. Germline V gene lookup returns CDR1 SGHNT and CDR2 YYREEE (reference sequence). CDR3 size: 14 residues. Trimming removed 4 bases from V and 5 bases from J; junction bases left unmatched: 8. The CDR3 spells CASSTGTAAYGYTF. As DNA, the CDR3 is TGTGCCAGCAGCACGGGGACAGCCGCTTATGGCTACACCTTC.